A single sample gave rise to the 30 T cell receptor beta chains below, sequenced in a study of T cells in Graves' hyperthyroidism and ophthalmopathy. RNA transcripts served as the template for amplifying TCR beta CDR3 regions. In the first-round RT-PCR of the TCR CDR3, the HTBI primer set was used. Each CDR3 protein is one row after TCRdb ran MiXCR on the multiplex PCR reads. The sample has under 300,000 distinct CDR3 sequences, roughly 14% seen once. The sample consisted of blood. These receptors were obtained from a woman in her twenties or thirties with Graves' hyperthyroidism that later progressed to Graves' ophthalmopathy.

This clonotype was seen many times. The chain uses TRBV12-3 or TRBV12-4 and TRBJ2-2; D not certain. The CDR3 has 15 residues. The V gene lost 6 bases and the J gene lost 0 bases, with 11 bases spanning the gap. The CDR3 DNA reads as TGTGCCAGCAGGAATAGTAATGCGAACACCGGGGAGCTGTTTTTT. Translated, it gives CASRNSNANTGELFF.

This clonotype has more than one count but fewer than ten. The chain's CDR3 is CASSVATSSYNEQFF. As DNA, the CDR3 is TGTGCCAGCAGCGTAGCGACTAGCTCCTACAATGAGCAGTTCTTC. V gene TRBV9 combines with J gene TRBJ2-1, with D tentatively TRBD2 (6 bases). This CDR3 comprises 15 residues. Trimming cost V 0 bases and J 0 bases, with 7 bases left between them. From germline, CDR1 is SGDLS and CDR2 YYNGEE. Drawing the rest from reference TRBV9 and TRBJ2-1, the complete variable domain is DSGVTQTPKHLITATGQRVTLRCSPRSGDLSVYWYQQSLDQGLQFLIQYYNGEERAKGNILERFSAQQFPDLHSELNLSSLELGDSALYFCASSVATSSYNEQFFGPGTRLTVL.

In this sample, this clonotype turned up many times. The chain uses TRBV9 and TRBJ1-1; a weak D match, TRBD1 (5 bases). Trimming shortened V by 0 bases and J by 2 bases, and 8 bases separated the two germline ends. The CDR3 covers 14 residues. Per the germline V gene, CDR1 is SGDLS and CDR2 is YYNGEE. CDR3 nucleotides: TGTGCCAGCAGCGTAGACCAGGGTAACACTGAAGCTTTCTTT. This sequence encodes CASSVDQGNTEAFF.

J is TRBJ1-4 and V is TRBV20-1; D not resolved. The CDR3 totals 14 residues. The germline V and J ends were trimmed by 1 base and 5 bases, with 11 bases remaining between them. The germline V gene encodes CDR1 DFQATT and CDR2 SNEGSKA (reference sequence). Here the CDR3 reads CSARASRINEKLFF. The CDR3 coding sequence is TGCAGTGCTAGAGCCAGCAGGATCAATGAAAAACTGTTTTTT.

This clonotype was seen more than once but under ten times. The chain has TRBV5-1 and TRBJ2-1, with D tentatively TRBD1 (5 bases). The ends were cut back, 3 bases at V and 0 bases at J, with 13 bases in the middle. Germline CDR1 is SGHRS and CDR2 is YFSETQ. This CDR3 spans 16 amino acids. CDR3 DNA: TGCGCCAGCAGCTCCGTTTACAGGAGCTCCTACAATGAGCAGTTCTTC. Its protein is CASSSVYRSSYNEQFF.

This clonotype was detected many times. The J gene is TRBJ1-5, the V gene TRBV7-6, with a weak D call TRBD1 (6 bases). The CDR3 extends over 13 amino acids. The V end was cut by 1 base, the J end by 5 bases, with 6 bases between. Germline CDR1 reads SGHVS; CDR2 reads FNYEAQ. CDR3 in amino acids: CASSLGTDQPQHF. The DNA for the CDR3 is TGTGCCAGCAGCTTAGGGACAGATCAGCCCCAGCATTTT. Using reference TRBV7-6 and TRBJ1-5 for the parts outside the CDR3, the full variable domain is GAGVSQSPRYKVTKRGQDVALRCDPISGHVSLYWYRQALGQGPEFLTYFNYEAQQDKSGLPNDRFSAERPEGSISTLTIQRTEQRDSAMYRCASSLGTDQPQHFGDGTRLSIL.

This clonotype was counted a few times. This may arise from a read error, as a much more abundant clone is one base away. The chain carries TRBV10-3 and TRBJ2-7; 9 positions match TRBD1. Germline V gene sequence: CDR1 ENHRY, CDR2 SYGVKD. This CDR3 has 17 residues. DNA for the CDR3: TGTGTCATCAGTGATCCCGGGACAGGGCCGAACTCCTACGAGCAGTACTTC. Translated, it gives CVISDPGTGPNSYEQYF.

This clonotype was observed a few times. The CDR3 bases are TGTGCCAGCAGGAGGGGGGGCGACAATGAGCAGTTCTTC. Translated: CASRRGGDNEQFF. This chain links TRBV2 with TRBJ2-1, with D tentatively TRBD2 (7 bases). Trimming left V 6 bases short and J 5 bases short, with 11 bases between. The CDR3 spans 13 residues. Germline V gene sequence: CDR1 SNHLY, CDR2 FYNNEI. Full variable domain (missing parts from reference TRBV2 and TRBJ2-1): EPEVTQTPSHQVTQMGQEVILRCVPISNHLYFYWYRQILGQKVEFLVSFYNNEISEKSEIFDDQFSVERPDGSNFTLKIRSTKLEDSAMYFCASRRGGDNEQFFGPGTRLTVL.

The table lists this clonotype with a few counts. The chain has TRBV4-1 and TRBJ2-4; tentatively, D is TRBD1 (6 bases). Germline assignment: CDR1 MGHRA and CDR2 YSYEKL. The CDR3 sequence is 18 residues long. V lost 0 bases and J 0 bases, leaving 15 bases between the germline ends. The CDR3 reads CASSQEPLGGIAKNIQYF. The CDR3 DNA is TGCGCCAGCAGCCAAGAGCCCCTAGGGGGAATAGCCAAAAACATTCAGTACTTC.

The gene calls are TRBV28 and TRBJ2-3; D remains ambiguous. The CDR3 is 14 residues long. Germline V gene sequence: CDR1 MDHEN, CDR2 SYDVKM. Between the trimmed V and J ends, which lost 6 bases and 4 bases, there was a span of 14 bases. The CDR3, as DNA: TGTGCCAGCAGGGCCACTGGCGCGCCAGATACGCAGTATTTT. Translation: CASRATGAPDTQYF.

This clonotype was seen repeatedly, ten times or more. The genes are TRBV9 and TRBJ2-7, with 8 positions matching TRBD1. The ends lost 0 bases at V and 4 bases at J; junction bases unmatched: 6. Germline assignment: CDR1 SGDLS and CDR2 YYNGEE. This CDR3 has 15 amino acids. The CDR3 here is CASSVGAGGEYEQYF. As DNA, the CDR3 is TGTGCCAGCAGCGTAGGGGCAGGGGGCGAATACGAGCAGTACTTC.

This clonotype was detected ten times or more. The chain has TRBV20-1 and TRBJ2-1, with 14 bases lining up with TRBD2. Looked up from germline, CDR1 is DFQATT and CDR2 is SNEGSKA (reference sequence). This CDR3 has 16 amino acids. With V trimmed by 5 bases and J by 2 bases, 5 bases remained unmatched. The DNA for the CDR3 is TGCAGTGCTTACGGGACTAGCGGGGGTACCTACAATGAGCAGTTCTTC. Its translation: CSAYGTSGGTYNEQFF.

This clonotype came up many times. V and J are TRBV12-3 or TRBV12-4 and TRBJ2-3, with 10 bases matching TRBD1. The CDR3 loop spans 16 amino acids. The V segment lost 5 bases and the J segment 14 bases; nucleotides outside the gene matches: 19. The CDR3 loop is CASSLKTGGQSGSRYF. DNA of the CDR3: TGTGCCAGCAGTCTCAAGACAGGGGGCCAGAGTGGTTCGAGGTATTTT.

This clonotype was seen at least ten times. The rearrangement joins TRBV20-1 to TRBJ1-1; a possible D gene is TRBD1 (5 bases). Germline V gives CDR1 DFQATT, CDR2 SNEGSKA (reference sequence). The CDR3 loop spans 11 amino acids. The ends were cut back, 6 bases at V and 1 base at J, with 6 bases in the middle. For the CDR3, the DNA is TGCAGTGCGAGGGGGAACACTGAAGCTTTCTTT. It is translated as CSARGNTEAFF.

This clonotype came up many times. The V gene is TRBV7-9, the J gene TRBJ2-3; D uncertain. This CDR3 has 16 amino acids. The germline V and J ends were trimmed by 0 bases and 0 bases, with 10 bases remaining between them. Germline CDR1 SEHNR, CDR2 FQNEAQ (reference sequence). CDR3 DNA sequence: TGTGCCAGCAGCTTAGCTCTTTCCGCTAGCACAGATACGCAGTATTTT. Residues: CASSLALSASTDTQYF.

This clonotype has at least ten counts. This chain links TRBV28 with TRBJ2-5; D may be TRBD2 (5 bases). The CDR3 totals 12 residues. Germline V CDR1 and CDR2: MDHEN, SYDVKM. The germline V and J ends were trimmed by 3 bases and 5 bases, with 7 bases remaining between them. The CDR3 loop reads CASSLPGETQYF. CDR3 coding DNA: TGTGCCAGCAGTTTGCCGGGGGAGACCCAGTACTTC. The full variable domain, its missing parts supplied by reference TRBV28 and TRBJ2-5, is DVKVTQSSRYLVKRTGEKVFLECVQDMDHENMFWYRQDPGLGLRLIYFSYDVKMKEKGDIPEGYSVSREKKERFSLILESASTNQTSMYLCASSLPGETQYFGPGTRLLVL.

There are many counts of this clonotype. The V call is TRBV18, the J call TRBJ1-1, with D possibly being TRBD1 (5 bases). The CDR3 runs to 13 residues. The V end lost 8 bases, the J end lost 1 base, and 11 bases lay between the germline ends. The germline V gene encodes CDR1 KGHSH and CDR2 LQKENI. The DNA for the CDR3 is TGTGCCAGCGGGGGATTAGCGAACACTGAAGCTTTCTTT. This translates into CASGGLANTEAFF.

A note on this clonotype: A read error may account for a junction end that differs from germline. V usage is TRBV18 and J usage is TRBJ1-2; D is unclear. The V gene's germline CDR1 is KGHSH and CDR2 LQKENI. The CDR3 length is 13 residues. CDR3 coding DNA: TGTGTCAGCTCACCAAAGGAGAACTATGGCTACACCTTC. It yields the protein CVSSPKENYGYTF.

In this sample, this clonotype turned up many times. The J gene is TRBJ2-7, the V gene TRBV2; TRBD2 agrees at 7 bases. With V trimmed by 5 bases and J by 1 base, 5 bases remained unmatched. CDR3 length: 14 amino acids. Germline-derived CDR1 and CDR2 are SNHLY and FYNNEI. The CDR3 sequence is CASSPGTMSYEQYF. CDR3 sequence (DNA): TGTGCCAGCAGTCCCGGGACTATGTCCTACGAGCAGTACTTC.

This clonotype has at least ten counts. J is TRBJ2-5 and V is TRBV28, with 11 bases aligning to TRBD2. J lost 5 bases, V lost 10 bases, and 6 bases had no gene match. Per germline, CDR1 MDHEN and CDR2 SYDVKM. CDR3 length: 13 residues. The CDR3 DNA follows: TGTGCCATAGCGGGAGGGCCTCTGGAGACCCAGTACTTC. Translation gives CAIAGGPLETQYF.

The chain couples TRBV3-1 to TRBJ2-5, with TRBD1 matching over 9 bases. V lost 3 bases to trimming and J lost 5 bases; unmatched junction nucleotides: 4. CDR1 is LGHDT and CDR2 is YNNKEL in the germline V gene (reference sequence). CDR3 length: 14 amino acids. The DNA of the CDR3 is TGTGCCAGCAGCCATGCCGGGACAGGGGAGACCCAGTACTTC. This encodes CASSHAGTGETQYF.

This clonotype showed up many times. V is TRBV3-1 and J is TRBJ1-2, with D unresolved. The germline gives CDR1 LGHDT, CDR2 YNNKEL (reference sequence). Trimming cost V 0 bases and J 8 bases, with 10 bases left between them. CDR3 size: 13 residues. The CDR3 region has the DNA TGTGCCAGCAGCCAAGATAAGCGAACCGGCTACACCTTC. This translates into CASSQDKRTGYTF.

This clonotype was observed at least ten times. The chain employs TRBV20-1 and TRBJ2-1, with D perhaps assigned TRBD1 or TRBD2 (5 bases each). CDR3 size: 16 residues. CDR1 is DFQATT and CDR2 is SNEGSKA in the germline V gene (reference sequence). V lost 0 bases, J lost 3 bases, and 15 bases lay in between. The CDR3 region is CSARDEWDPLYNEQFF. Here the CDR3 DNA reads TGCAGTGCTAGAGATGAATGGGACCCACTCTACAATGAGCAGTTCTTC.

This clonotype has only a few counts. A read error may be the cause here, since a much bigger clone is one base away. The chain links TRBV19 to TRBJ2-1; D is possibly TRBD1 or TRBD2 (5 bases each). CDR1 and CDR2 (germline): LNHDA, SQIVND (reference sequence). CDR3 length equals 15 residues. The CDR3 region is CASRNMDGTYNGQFF. The CDR3 DNA reads as TGTGCCAGTAGGAATATGGACGGGACCTACAATGGGCAGTTCTTC. The full variable domain, rest sourced from reference TRBV19 and TRBJ2-1, is DGGITQSPKYLFRKEGQNVTLSCEQNLNHDAMYWYRQDPGQGLRLIYYSQIVNDFQKGDIAEGYSVSREKKESFPLTVTSAQKNPTAFYLCASRNMDGTYNGQFFGPGTRLTVL.

This clonotype was picked up a small number of times. This CDR3 is CSAPRGLTNEKLFF. CDR3 nucleotide sequence: TGCAGTGCTCCCCGGGGGTTGACTAATGAAAAACTGTTTTTT. This chain links TRBV20-1 with TRBJ1-4; weak D call: TRBD1 (5 bases). Looked up from germline, CDR1 is DFQATT and CDR2 is SNEGSKA (reference sequence). The CDR3 runs 14 residues. Trimming left V 5 bases short and J 2 bases short, with 12 bases between.

This clonotype was seen ten or more times. V usage is TRBV12-3 or TRBV12-4 and J usage is TRBJ2-1; TRBD2 is a possible D gene (6 bases). The CDR3 covers 17 residues. Between the trimmed V and J ends, which lost 5 bases and 0 bases, there was a span of 17 bases. For the CDR3, the DNA is TGTGCCAGCAGTCCCCATCCCCGGACTAACTCCTACAATGAGCAGTTCTTC. Residues: CASSPHPRTNSYNEQFF.

This clonotype was counted at least ten times. V gene TRBV7-2 combines with J gene TRBJ2-7; D is tentatively TRBD1 or TRBD2 (5 bases each). The V gene lost 4 bases and the J gene lost 2 bases, with 12 bases spanning the gap. Germline V gene data show CDR1 as SGHTA and CDR2 as FQGNSA. The CDR3 contains 14 residues. As DNA, the CDR3 is TGTGCCAGCAGCTCCGGGACGGTTCCCTACGAGCAGTACTTC. Protein product: CASSSGTVPYEQYF.

The sample holds many counts of this clonotype. V gene TRBV19 combines with J gene TRBJ2-2, with unresolved D. The CDR3 spans 13 residues. Germline V gene lookup returns CDR1 LNHDA and CDR2 SQIVND (reference sequence). Trimming removed 6 bases at V and 1 base at J, with 6 bases between. This CDR3 is CASSQKNTGELFF. In DNA, the CDR3 is TGTGCCAGTAGCCAGAAGAACACCGGGGAGCTGTTTTTT.

This clonotype has at least ten counts. The genes are TRBV5-1 and TRBJ1-2, with a possible D match to TRBD1 (5 bases). This CDR3 comprises 12 residues. The germline CDR1 and CDR2 sequences are SGHRS and YFSETQ. V was clipped by 7 bases and J by 3 bases, with 10 bases between them. The CDR3 loop is CASGDGYYGYTF. CDR3 DNA: TGCGCCAGCGGGGACGGATACTATGGCTACACCTTC.

Regarding this clonotype: Being one base from a much bigger clone, this may be a read error. The chain is built from TRBV7-9 and TRBJ2-1; 8 bases fit TRBD2. The germline V gene has CDR1 SEHNR and CDR2 FQNEAQ (reference sequence). CDR3 length: 16 amino acids. CDR3 residues: CASSLVAGGYYTEQFF. CDR3 bases: TGTGCCAGCAGCTTAGTGGCGGGAGGCTACTACACTGAGCAGTTCTTC.